Each of the 9 T cell receptor beta chains below was sequenced from the same sample in a study of blood T cell repertoires in COVID-19. The data were produced by immunoSEQ multiplex PCR, yet TCRdb's version contains in-frame clones alone and is incomplete. The sample includes around 60,000 clones, 70% to 90% of them seen just once. Sequenced sample: peripheral blood. Receptors were obtained from a human donor in a cohort sampled during active COVID-19.

The gene calls are TRBV4-2 and TRBJ1-5, with D possibly matching TRBD1 (5 bases). Germline assignment: CDR1 LGHNA and CDR2 YNFKEQ. Deletions cut 4 bases from V and 7 bases from J, with 11 bases between. The CDR3 is made up of 13 amino acids. CDR3 DNA: TGTGCCAGCAGCCTCGGGGGGGAACAGCCCCAGCATTTT. Encoded protein: CASSLGGEQPQHF.

The CDR3 here is CASTPRYEQYF. CDR3 DNA: TGTGCCAGCACCCCCCGGTACGAGCAGTACTTC. The J gene is TRBJ2-7, the V gene TRBV6-4, with D hard to call. The CDR3 totals 11 residues. Per germline, CDR1 MRHNA and CDR2 SNTAGT. Trimming left V 7 bases short and J 4 bases short, with 8 bases between.

The J gene is TRBJ2-3, the V gene TRBV6-5; 8 bases line up with TRBD1. The germline CDR1 and CDR2 sequences are MNHEY and SVGAGI. The length of the CDR3 is 13 residues. J lost 5 bases, V lost 6 bases, and 4 bases had no gene match. The CDR3 reads CASRGTGGDTQYF. CDR3 coding DNA: TGTGCCAGCAGAGGGACAGGAGGAGATACGCAGTATTTT.

The chain has TRBV3-1 (or the pseudogene TRBV3-2) and TRBJ2-1; D is perhaps TRBD2 (6 bases). Trimming pared 0 bases from V and 13 bases from J, leaving 19 bases between. CDR3 length equals 15 residues. Per the germline V gene, CDR1 is LGHDT and CDR2 is YNNKEL (reference sequence). Here the CDR3 reads CASSQDPLASREQFF. DNA of the CDR3: TGTGCCAGCAGCCAAGATCCACTAGCATCCAGGGAACAGTTCTTC.

This clone was recorded only once. The chain combines TRBV5-4 with TRBJ2-7; 7 positions agree with TRBD1. Germline-derived CDR1 and CDR2 are SGHNT and YYREEE (reference sequence). V was clipped by 4 bases and J by 7 bases; unmatched bases: 11. CDR3 length: 14 amino acids. CDR3 nucleotides: TGTGCCAGCAGCCCCCACACGACAGGGTTTGAGCAGTACTTC. Translated, it gives CASSPHTTGFEQYF.

V and J are TRBV7-6 and TRBJ1-5, with D maybe TRBD1 (5 bases). The CDR3 loop spans 15 amino acids. Between the trimmed V and J ends, which lost 2 bases and 5 bases, there was a span of 13 bases. Per the germline V gene, CDR1 is SGHVS and CDR2 is FNYEAQ. In DNA form, the CDR3 reads TGTGCCAGCAGCTTATCAGGGATCAAGGATCAGCCCCAGCATTTT. Its translation: CASSLSGIKDQPQHF.

V gene TRBV2 combines with J gene TRBJ2-2, with 9 bases that match TRBD2. Looked up from germline, CDR1 is SNHLY and CDR2 is FYNNEI. The J segment lost 5 bases and the V segment lost 7 bases, leaving 2 bases of the junction unmatched. The CDR3 contains 13 residues. CDR3 loop: CASISGRTGELFF. The CDR3 region has the DNA TGTGCCAGCATCAGCGGGAGGACCGGGGAGCTGTTTTTT.

The rearrangement uses TRBV25-1 and TRBJ2-7; TRBD2 agrees at 14 bases. CDR3 size: 14 residues. CDR1 is MGHDK and CDR2 is SYGVNS in the germline V gene. Losses at the gene ends were 1 base for V and 13 bases for J; bases not matched to a gene: 6. Here the CDR3 reads CASSELVTSGGAYF. CDR3 bases: TGTGCCAGCAGTGAATTGGTGACTAGCGGGGGGGCCTACTTC.

The CDR3 loop is CATSDLVPSGPETTDTQYF. CDR3 DNA sequence: TGTGCCACCAGTGATTTGGTACCCAGCGGGCCTGAGACCACAGATACGCAGTATTTT. The genes are TRBV24-1 and TRBJ2-3, with TRBD2 as a possible D gene (6 bases). Germline CDR1 is KGHDR and CDR2 is SFDVKD. The CDR3 length is 19 residues. V lost 0 bases and J lost 2, with 20 bases in between.